A single sample is the source of the 30 T cell receptor beta chains below, sequenced in a study of blood T cell repertoires in COVID-19 (dated by TCRdb to about 2020). The receptor library was made with the immunoSEQ multiplex PCR assay. Held by TCRdb, this immuneACCESS table contains in-frame sequences only and omits some clones. Under half of the omission traces to an unresolved V gene where checked; the cause of the rest is unknown. Present in this sample are hundreds of thousands of clones, over 75% of which were seen just once. Jointly, the top ten make up 13% of the sample. Sequencing used peripheral blood. Source of these receptors: a human donor in a cohort sampled during active COVID-19.

The V and J genes are TRBV27 and TRBJ1-2, with D tentatively TRBD1 (6 bases). Germline V gives CDR1 MNHEY, CDR2 SMNVEV (reference sequence). Trimming shortened V by 5 bases and J by 6 bases, and 13 bases separated the two germline ends. The CDR3 has 13 amino acids. In DNA form, the CDR3 reads TGTGCCAGCAGTCAACAGGGATACGATGGCTACACCTTC. Amino acids: CASSQQGYDGYTF.

V is TRBV23-1 and J is TRBJ2-5, with a possible D match to TRBD2 (5 bases). TRBV23-1 is designated an ORF whose function remains uncertain. Trimming removed 1 base from V and 5 bases from J, with 17 bases in between. This CDR3 has 16 residues. This CDR3 reads CASSQCGEVVAETQYF. For the CDR3, the DNA is TGCGCCAGCAGTCAATGCGGTGAGGTGGTAGCGGAGACCCAGTACTTC.

The chain carries TRBV28 and TRBJ1-2; 7 nucleotides align to TRBD1. The CDR3 sequence is 13 residues long. From germline, CDR1 is MDHEN and CDR2 SYDVKM. V shed 5 bases and J 4 bases; nucleotides not matched to a gene: 4. DNA for the CDR3: TGTGCCAGCAGTACAGGGGCCCTCTATGGCTACACCTTC. It is translated as CASSTGALYGYTF.

V and J are TRBV20-1 and TRBJ2-2, with 8 bases lining up with TRBD2. The CDR3 is 15 amino acids. V lost 3 bases and J lost 2; bases outside the gene matches: 5. The germline V gene encodes CDR1 DFQATT and CDR2 SNEGSKA (reference sequence). The CDR3 nucleotides read TGCAGTGCTAGTACCAGCGGGAGTAACACCGGGGAGCTGTTTTTT. Its translation: CSASTSGSNTGELFF.

The chain has TRBV5-1 and TRBJ2-5; 7 bases are a match to TRBD1. The CDR3 length is 18 residues. Germline V CDR1 and CDR2: SGHRS, YFSETQ. Trimming cost V 0 bases and J 1 base; bases outside gene matches: 12. The CDR3 protein is CASSLAVLGQTFQETQYF. For the CDR3, the DNA is TGCGCCAGCAGCTTGGCGGTGCTGGGACAGACTTTCCAAGAGACCCAGTACTTC.

The rearrangement uses TRBV11-2 and TRBJ2-5; D might be TRBD2 (7 bases). Germline-derived CDR1 and CDR2 are SGHAT and FQNNGV. This CDR3 has 14 residues. Trimming took 7 bases from V and 5 from J, leaving 17 bases between them. CDR3 sequence reads: CASTPWGGLETQYF. CDR3 coding DNA: TGTGCCAGCACTCCCTGGGGGGGCCTGGAGACCCAGTACTTC.

The chain is built from TRBV28 and TRBJ1-5; D remains unclear. The CDR3 consists of 17 residues. Looked up from germline, CDR1 is MDHEN and CDR2 is SYDVKM. CDR3 DNA: TGTGCAAGCGCAGATCCGTCGGTAGGTAAGCGGGATCAGCCCCAGCATTTT. This encodes CASADPSVGKRDQPQHF.

As DNA, the CDR3 is TGTGCCAGCAGCAGGGGCCACCGTAATGAAAAACTGTTTTTT. It codes for CASSRGHRNEKLFF. This chain joins TRBV5-6 and TRBJ1-4; a weak D match, TRBD1 (5 bases). This CDR3 comprises 14 residues. Trimming cost V 4 bases and J 4 bases, with 11 bases left between them. Germline-derived CDR1 and CDR2 are SGHDT and YYEEEE.

The gene calls are TRBV30 and TRBJ1-1; D is possibly TRBD1 (6 bases). V lost 3 bases, J lost 8 bases, and 19 bases lay in between. This CDR3 has 14 amino acids. Germline V lookup: CDR1 GTSNPN, CDR2 SVGIG (reference sequence). The CDR3 region is CAWRTGQTPREAFF. CDR3 sequence (DNA): TGTGCCTGGAGAACAGGGCAGACACCAAGAGAAGCTTTCTTT.

The J gene is TRBJ1-2, the V gene TRBV3-1 (or the pseudogene TRBV3-2); D is ambiguous. The germline V and J ends were trimmed by 3 bases and 4 bases, with 18 bases remaining between them. This CDR3 is 16 amino acids long. Germline CDR1 reads LGHDT; CDR2 reads YNNKEL (reference sequence). The CDR3 loop reads CASSHLARPDVYGYTF. CDR3 nucleotides: TGTGCCAGCAGCCATTTGGCTAGGCCCGATGTCTATGGCTACACCTTC.

The chain employs TRBV3-1 (or the pseudogene TRBV3-2) and TRBJ1-1; D might be TRBD1 (5 bases). The CDR3 runs to 15 residues. CDR1 and CDR2 from the germline V gene are LGHDT and YNNKEL (reference sequence). V was clipped by 1 base and J by 5 bases, with 14 bases between them. The CDR3 bases are TGTGCCAGCAGCCAAGTTCCAACAGGAGGGACTGAAGCTTTCTTT. The encoded protein is CASSQVPTGGTEAFF.

The chain employs TRBV19 and TRBJ2-4, with 7 bases aligning to TRBD2. Looked up from germline, CDR1 is LNHDA and CDR2 is SQIVND (reference sequence). Trimming took 1 base from V and 6 from J; bases not matched to a gene: 3. The CDR3 consists of 14 residues. This chain's CDR3 is CASSIVGEGNIQYF. The CDR3, as DNA: TGTGCCAGTAGTATAGTAGGGGAGGGAAACATTCAGTACTTC.

The CDR3 is CASRSGGGRGQETQYF. CDR3 in DNA: TGTGCCAGCAGGTCCGGGGGAGGGCGGGGCCAAGAGACCCAGTACTTC. The chain carries TRBV3-1 (or the pseudogene TRBV3-2) and TRBJ2-5; 7 bases fit TRBD2. The V and J ends lost 6 bases and 1 base, in that order; junction bases with no gene match: 11. This CDR3 is built from 16 residues. Germline V CDR1 and CDR2: LGHDT, YNNKEL (reference sequence).

The V call is TRBV6-2 or TRBV6-3, the J call TRBJ2-6, with 7 nucleotides matching TRBD1. The CDR3 runs 21 residues. Losses at the gene ends were 4 bases for V and 0 bases for J; bases not matched to a gene: 18. Germline V gene sequence: CDR1 MNHEY, CDR2 SVGEGT. CDR3 protein: CASSFRPGQRIHSSGANVLTF. Written as DNA, the CDR3 is TGTGCCAGCAGTTTCCGACCGGGACAGCGAATACACTCCTCTGGGGCCAACGTCCTGACTTTC.

This clone was observed once. This chain joins TRBV19 and TRBJ2-1; D uncertain. Germline V lookup: CDR1 LNHDA, CDR2 SQIVND (reference sequence). The length of the CDR3 is 16 residues. V lost 4 bases to trimming and J lost 6 bases, with 19 bases between them. The CDR3 reads CASSTLPNKAANEQFF. CDR3 sequence (DNA): TGTGCCAGTAGTACCCTCCCTAACAAGGCGGCCAATGAGCAGTTCTTC.

This chain links TRBV6-5 with TRBJ2-6; D unresolved. The CDR3 is 14 residues long. Germline values: CDR1 MNHEY, CDR2 SVGAGI. The ends were cut back, 4 bases at V and 0 bases at J, with 4 bases in the middle. The CDR3 here is CASSSLSGANVLTF. In DNA, the CDR3 is TGTGCCAGCAGTTCCCTCTCTGGGGCCAACGTCCTGACTTTC.

V and J are TRBV5-1 and TRBJ2-3; 8 positions match TRBD1. Germline V gene data show CDR1 as SGHRS and CDR2 as YFSETQ. The CDR3 runs 14 residues. With 8 bases clipped from V and 0 bases from J, the junction kept 5 bases outside the gene matches. The CDR3 region has the DNA TGCGCCAGTAGATGGACAGGGAGCACAGATACGCAGTATTTT. Translating gives CASRWTGSTDTQYF.

This clone was found once. The chain carries TRBV7-2 and TRBJ2-3; a possible D gene is TRBD1 (6 bases). Germline CDR1 and CDR2: SGHTA and FQGNSA. Deletions cut 1 base from V and 0 bases from J, with 8 bases between. The CDR3 has 15 residues. CDR3 nucleotides: TGTGCCAGCAGCTTAGGGGGGCTTAGCACAGATACGCAGTATTTT. Residues: CASSLGGLSTDTQYF.

The chain couples TRBV2 to TRBJ2-7; no clear D. CDR1 is SNHLY, CDR2 FYNNEI, per germline. The length of the CDR3 is 13 residues. V lost 4 bases and J lost 5, with 12 bases in between. CDR3 coding DNA: TGTGCCAGCAGTGCAACTACGGCCCACGAGCAGTACTTC. Residues: CASSATTAHEQYF.

V is TRBV15 and J is TRBJ1-5; D is perhaps TRBD1 (5 bases). V lost 0 bases, J lost 9 bases, and 18 bases lay in between. Per the germline V gene, CDR1 is LNHNV and CDR2 is YYDKDF (reference sequence). CDR3 length: 16 residues. The CDR3 region is CATSRDRGTPTWPQHF. The CDR3 DNA sequence: TGTGCCACCAGCAGAGATAGGGGCACTCCCACATGGCCCCAGCATTTT.

CDR3 in amino acids: CASSQVSGRAYNEQFF. The CDR3 nucleotides read TGTGCCAGCAGCCAAGTTAGCGGGAGGGCCTACAATGAGCAGTTCTTC. V and J are TRBV3-1 (or the pseudogene TRBV3-2) and TRBJ2-1; 11 positions agree with TRBD2. The CDR3 is 16 residues long. V gave up 1 base and J gave up 2 bases; unmatched junction bases: 1. The V gene's germline CDR1 is LGHDT and CDR2 YNNKEL (reference sequence).

The chain has TRBV28 and TRBJ2-7; no clear D. This CDR3 contains 13 residues. Trimming took 1 base from V and 3 from J, leaving 7 bases between them. Germline V gene sequence: CDR1 MDHEN, CDR2 SYDVKM. The CDR3: CASSLLAGYEQYF. CDR3 sequence (DNA): TGTGCCAGCAGTTTATTGGCAGGCTACGAGCAGTACTTC. The whole variable domain, remainder taken from reference TRBV28 and TRBJ2-7, is DVKVTQSSRYLVKRTGEKVFLECVQDMDHENMFWYRQDPGLGLRLIYFSYDVKMKEKGDIPEGYSVSREKKERFSLILESASTNQTSMYLCASSLLAGYEQYFGPGTRLTVT.

This clone was seen just once. This chain uses TRBV27 with TRBJ2-7; the match to TRBD2 covers 13 bases. V was pared by 8 bases and J by 6 bases, with 10 bases of the junction left unmatched. The length of the CDR3 is 15 residues. Germline V gene lookup returns CDR1 MNHEY and CDR2 SMNVEV (reference sequence). The DNA for the CDR3 is TGTGCCAGCGTACCCCGACTAGCGGGAGGTTTCGAGCAGTACTTC. Residues: CASVPRLAGGFEQYF.

The chain is built from TRBV2 and TRBJ2-1; TRBD2 might be the D (7 bases). Germline V lookup: CDR1 SNHLY, CDR2 FYNNEI. V was cut by 6 bases and J by 2 bases, with 20 bases left in between. CDR3 length equals 17 residues. CDR3 in DNA: TGTGCCAGCAGAGGCGCTACGGGGGGCTTTACCTACAATGAGCAGTTCTTC. This sequence encodes CASRGATGGFTYNEQFF.

CDR3 nucleotides: TGTGCCAGCAGTGAGGGGCAGCAGTTCTTC. Protein product: CASSEGQQFF. The chain has TRBV6-1 and TRBJ2-1; D may be TRBD1 (5 bases). V lost 3 bases and J 11 bases, leaving 5 bases between the germline ends. Per the germline V gene, CDR1 is MNHNS and CDR2 is SASEGT. This CDR3 region has 10 residues.

A word on this clone: At the DNA level, this CDR3 is encoded by other sequences in the same sample as well. This chain connects TRBV3-1 (or the pseudogene TRBV3-2) to TRBJ2-1; weak D call: TRBD1 (6 bases). Looked up from germline, CDR1 is LGHDT and CDR2 is YNNKEL (reference sequence). The CDR3 has 12 residues. With 4 bases removed from V and 8 bases from J, the gap between germline ends came to 9 bases. This chain's CDR3 is CASSPRGYEQFF. The CDR3 nucleotides are TGTGCCAGCAGCCCCAGGGGTTATGAGCAGTTCTTC.

The chain joins TRBV28 to TRBJ1-2, with a possible D match to TRBD1 (5 bases). Looked up from germline, CDR1 is MDHEN and CDR2 is SYDVKM. The CDR3 loop spans 16 amino acids. V dropped 10 bases and J dropped 2 bases, with 23 bases sitting between them. CDR3 amino acids: CATLKGGTQKNYGYTF. The CDR3 region has the DNA TGTGCCACCCTAAAGGGCGGGACGCAAAAAAACTATGGCTACACCTTC.

The rearrangement uses TRBV4-3 and TRBJ2-1, with D unclear. Germline loops: CDR1 LGHNA, CDR2 YSLEER. The CDR3 extends over 13 amino acids. Trimming took 0 bases from V and 7 from J, leaving 7 bases between them. In nucleotides, the CDR3 is TGCGCCAGCAGCCAAGAACACGCAAATGAGCAGTTCTTC. This codes for CASSQEHANEQFF.

This clone was seen a few times. The V and J genes are TRBV18 and TRBJ2-1, with D perhaps matching TRBD1 (5 bases). The V gene's germline CDR1 is KGHSH and CDR2 LQKENI. V was cut by 2 bases and J by 8 bases, with 16 bases left in between. The CDR3 is 15 amino acids. The CDR3 region has the DNA TGTGCCAGCTCACCAAGTCTTGTGGGGCTGGATGAGCAGTTCTTC. Its protein is CASSPSLVGLDEQFF.

The chain recombines TRBV10-2 with TRBJ1-1; tentative D call: TRBD1 (5 bases). This CDR3 is 11 amino acids long. With 5 bases removed from V and 7 bases from J, the gap between germline ends came to 8 bases. CDR1 and CDR2 (germline): WSHSY, SAAADI. The CDR3 region has the DNA TGCGCCAGCAGTATGGACATTGAAGCTTTCTTT. Amino acids: CASSMDIEAFF.